This T cell receptor beta chain was profiled in a study of OX40 agonist ivuxolimab in advanced cancers. Study as a whole: Patients enrolled in dose escalation were diagnosed with hepatocellular carcinoma, melanoma, renal cell or head and neck cancer. Regarding the study as a whole: Low normalized clonal expansion also occurred in some nonresponding patients.

Points on this clone: Its antigen is unknown.

Repertoires were generated with immunoSEQ multiplex PCR, while TCRdb's copy carries only in-frame clones and drops some. The repertoire holds approximately 46,000 clones, 80% seen once, with roughly 3.9% in the top ten. This CDR3 is 18 amino acids long. Trimming took 2 bases from V and 3 from J; bases not matched to a gene: 6. Germline loops: CDR1 SGHAT, CDR2 FQNNGV. The chain joins TRBV11-2 to TRBJ2-1; TRBD2 matches 14 bases. The input for sequencing was CD4+ or CD8+ T cells sorted from blood, taken in a trial of the OX40 agonist ivuxolimab. This clonotype was obtained from an adult with an advanced solid tumor such as melanoma, head and neck, liver or kidney cancer. CDR3 nucleotide sequence: TGTGCCAGCAGCTTACGACTAGCGGGAGGGCTAAACTACAATGAGCAGTTCTTC. Translated, it gives CASSLRLAGGLNYNEQFF.